One and the same sample provided the 5 T cell receptor beta chains below, sequenced in a study of blood T cells in healthy people across ages. Using a J-beta primer mix together with a sample-barcoded 5' primer, a second PCR was run for roughly 7 to 11 cycles. TCRdb ran MiXCR on the 5' RACE reads and lists one entry per CDR3 protein. This table holds 900,000 to 950,000 distinct CDR3 sequences, about 28% found once. The sample was also linked to a second study, of T cells of mothers and their children.

Sequencing was carried out using blood. These receptor sequences come from a woman between 35 and 50 years old in good health.

With respect to this clonotype: This clone may be a read error of a much larger clone one base away. The J gene is TRBJ2-3, the V gene TRBV12-3 or TRBV12-4; D may be TRBD1 (5 bases). The CDR3 contains 15 residues. The CDR3 is CASSSWGNSTDMQYF. As DNA, the CDR3 is TGTGCCAGCAGTTCTTGGGGCAATAGCACAGATATGCAGTATTTT.

Many counts were recorded for this clonotype. This chain connects TRBV6-6 to TRBJ1-6, with a weak D call TRBD1 (6 bases). The CDR3 sequence is 14 residues long. Trimming took 5 bases from V and 12 from J, leaving 17 bases between them. Germline CDR1 MNHNY, CDR2 SVGAGI (reference sequence). CDR3 sequence (DNA): TGTGCCAGCAGTAGAGTGGGACAAGCCGAACCCCTCCACTTT. It yields the protein CASSRVGQAEPLHF.

A few counts support this clonotype. The V and J genes are TRBV5-1 and TRBJ2-7, with D maybe TRBD1 (9 bases). The V gene lost 4 bases and the J gene lost 4 bases, with 21 bases spanning the gap. The CDR3 covers 16 residues. Germline V gives CDR1 SGHRS, CDR2 YFSETQ. The DNA for the CDR3 is TGCGCCAGCAGCGCTTCTACAGGGGGCGGGGGGTACGAGCAGTACTTC. It codes for CASSASTGGGGYEQYF. Supplemented by reference TRBV5-1 and TRBJ2-7, the full variable domain reads KAGVTQTPRYLIKTRGQQVTLSCSPISGHRSVSWYQQTPGQGLQFLFEYFSETQRNKGNFPGRFSGRQFSNSRSEMNVSTLELGDSALYLCASSASTGGGGYEQYFGPGTRLTVT.

A few counts support this clonotype. The chain employs TRBV12-3 or TRBV12-4 and TRBJ2-5, with D possibly being TRBD2 (6 bases). The CDR3 is made up of 13 amino acids. V shed 5 bases and J shed 3 bases, with 10 bases lying between them. In DNA form, the CDR3 reads TGTGCCAGCAGTCAAAGACTAGAAGAGACCCAGTACTTC. Translating gives CASSQRLEETQYF.

Remarks on this clonotype: An end of the junction does not agree with germline; a read error may underlie this. The CDR3 DNA follows: TGTGCCGGCAGGACGGGACAGGCGAACACTGAAGCTTTCTTT. Encoded protein: CAGRTGQANTEAFF. The V gene is TRBV6-5, the J gene TRBJ1-1, with 8 bases aligning to TRBD1. This CDR3 has 14 amino acids. The germline V gene has CDR1 MNHEY and CDR2 SVGAGI.